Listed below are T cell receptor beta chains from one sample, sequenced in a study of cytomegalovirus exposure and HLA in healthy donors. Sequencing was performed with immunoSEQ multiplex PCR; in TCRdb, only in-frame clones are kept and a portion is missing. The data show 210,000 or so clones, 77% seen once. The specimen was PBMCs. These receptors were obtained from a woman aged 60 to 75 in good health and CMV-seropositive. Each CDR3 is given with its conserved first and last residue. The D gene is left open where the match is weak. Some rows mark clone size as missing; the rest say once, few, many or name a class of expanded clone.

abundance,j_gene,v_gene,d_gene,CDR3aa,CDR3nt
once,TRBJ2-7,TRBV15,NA,CATSSYYEQYF,TGTGCCACCAGCAGTTACTACGAGCAGTACTTC
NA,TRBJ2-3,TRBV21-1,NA,CASVHPAVTDTQYF,TGTGCCAGCGTCCACCCAGCGGTCACAGATACGCAGTATTTT
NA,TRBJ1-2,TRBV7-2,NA,CASSLARRLGYGYTF,TGTGCCAGCAGCTTAGCACGTAGACTAGGCTATGGCTACACCTTC
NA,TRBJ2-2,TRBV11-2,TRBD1,CASSFEGAGTGELFF,TGTGCCAGCAGCTTCGAGGGGGCGGGCACCGGGGAGCTGTTTTTT
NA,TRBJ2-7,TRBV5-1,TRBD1,CASSNRTGEGEQYF,TGCGCCAGCAGCAACCGGACAGGGGAAGGCGAGCAGTACTTC
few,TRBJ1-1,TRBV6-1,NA,CASAGSLNTEAFF,TGTGCCAGCGCCGGGAGCCTGAACACTGAAGCTTTCTTT
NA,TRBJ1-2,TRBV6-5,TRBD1,CASKQGAGYGYTF,TGTGCCAGCAAACAGGGGGCCGGCTATGGCTACACCTTC
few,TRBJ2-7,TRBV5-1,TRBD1,CASSQDASTGTLVYEQYF,TGCGCCAGCAGCCAGGACGCCTCGACAGGGACCCTGGTCTACGAGCAGTACTTC
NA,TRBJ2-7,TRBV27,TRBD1,CASRGTGLTYEQYF,TGTGCCAGCAGGGGGACAGGGCTTACCTACGAGCAGTACTTC
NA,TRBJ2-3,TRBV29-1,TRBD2,CSVEDRTSARRGTDTQYF,TGCAGCGTTGAAGACCGAACTAGCGCACGACGGGGAACAGATACGCAGTATTTT
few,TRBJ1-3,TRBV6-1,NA,CASSEVAFSGNTIYF,TGTGCCAGCAGTGAAGTAGCGTTCTCTGGAAACACCATATATTTT
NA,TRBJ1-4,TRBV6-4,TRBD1,CASSDPEGTGGEKLFF,TGTGCCAGCAGTGACCCCGAGGGAACAGGGGGAGAAAAACTGTTTTTT
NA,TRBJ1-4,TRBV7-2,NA,CASSLAPGVGEKLFF,TGTGCCAGCAGCTTGGCTCCGGGGGTAGGCGAAAAACTGTTTTTT
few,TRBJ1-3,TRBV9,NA,CASSVGRTPGTIYF,TGTGCCAGCAGCGTAGGGAGGACCCCCGGCACCATATATTTT
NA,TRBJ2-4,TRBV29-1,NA,CSVTTLATGNIQYF,TGCAGCGTTACTACCCTCGCCACTGGGAACATTCAGTACTTC
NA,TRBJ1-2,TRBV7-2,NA,CASSLGGDWKNYGYTF,TGTGCCAGCAGCTTAGGTGGCGACTGGAAAAACTATGGCTACACCTTC